This T cell receptor beta chain appears in the sequencing data of a study of cytomegalovirus exposure and HLA in healthy donors. Study background: Approximately 83 million unique TCRs from HLA-typed donors were held in an early data release.

Though probably carrying unrecorded immune exposures, donors were nominally healthy at sampling. The CDR3 sequence is 14 residues long. Germline V lookup: CDR1 MNHEY, CDR2 SMNVEV (reference sequence). The V end was cut by 2 bases, the J end by 4 bases, with 11 bases between. Both 60 Vbeta primers and 13 Jbeta primers went into the PCR. Clones were read by immunoSEQ multiplex PCR, and TCRdb kept only the in-frame ones, dropping some. The profile shows roughly 150,000 clones, roughly 84% of them singletons. This receptor was identified in a woman in her late teens or twenties in good health and CMV-seronegative. The source material was PBMCs. The chain is built from TRBV27 and TRBJ1-1; the D gene is possibly TRBD1 (5 bases). The CDR3 reads CASSLAGLGTEAFF. For the CDR3, the DNA is TGTGCCAGCAGTTTAGCAGGGCTAGGCACTGAAGCTTTCTTT.